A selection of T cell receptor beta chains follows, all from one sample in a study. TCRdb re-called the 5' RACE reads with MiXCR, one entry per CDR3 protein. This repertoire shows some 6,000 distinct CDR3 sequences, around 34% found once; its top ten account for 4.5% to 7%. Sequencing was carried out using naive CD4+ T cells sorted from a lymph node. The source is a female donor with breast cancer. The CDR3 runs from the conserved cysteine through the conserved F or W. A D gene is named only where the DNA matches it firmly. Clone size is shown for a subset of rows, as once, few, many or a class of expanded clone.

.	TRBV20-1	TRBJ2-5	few	CSARKDTIETQYF	TGCAGTGCTAGAAAAGACACTATAGAGACCCAGTACTTC
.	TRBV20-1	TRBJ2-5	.	CSARDQWGSETQYF	TGCAGTGCTAGAGATCAGTGGGGGTCGGAGACCCAGTACTTC
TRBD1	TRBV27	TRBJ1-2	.	CASSFSGQGGGYTF	TGTGCCAGCAGTTTCTCCGGACAGGGTGGAGGCTACACCTTC
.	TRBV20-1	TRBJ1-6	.	CSAREAGGSPLHF	TGCAGTGCTAGAGAGGCGGGAGGATCACCCCTCCACTTT
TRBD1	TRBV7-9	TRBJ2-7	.	CASSFTGGVIEQYF	TGTGCCAGCAGCTTTACAGGGGGAGTCATTGAGCAGTACTTC
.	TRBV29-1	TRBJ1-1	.	CSVDDLNTEAFF	TGCAGCGTTGACGATTTAAACACTGAAGCTTTCTTT
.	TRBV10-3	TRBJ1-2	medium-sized	CAALSLDQGGYTF	TGTGCCGCCCTATCCCTGGATCAGGGTGGCTACACCTTC
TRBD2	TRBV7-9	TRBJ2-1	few	CASSFSSLAGFRTRNEQFF	TGTGCCAGCAGCTTCTCGTCACTAGCGGGATTCCGGACCCGAAATGAGCAGTTCTTC
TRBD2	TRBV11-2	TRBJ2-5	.	CASSSRTSGAQETQYF	TGTGCCAGCAGCTCTCGGACTAGCGGGGCCCAAGAGACCCAGTACTTC
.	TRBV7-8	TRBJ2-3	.	CASSLDADTQYF	TGTGCCAGCAGCTTAGATGCAGATACGCAGTATTTT
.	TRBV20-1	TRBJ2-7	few	CSAPSPTQAWNEQYF	TGCAGTGCCCCAAGCCCAACTCAGGCTTGGAACGAGCAGTACTTC
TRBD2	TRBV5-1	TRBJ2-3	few	CASRVAGDTDTQYF	TGCGCCAGCAGAGTGGCGGGGGACACAGATACGCAGTATTTT
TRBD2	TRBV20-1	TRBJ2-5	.	CSHHPGLAGGPLRETQYF	TGCAGCCACCACCCGGGACTAGCGGGGGGGCCACTAAGGGAGACCCAGTACTTC
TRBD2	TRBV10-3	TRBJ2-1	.	CAISGTSGSYNEQFF	TGTGCCATCAGTGGGACTAGCGGTTCCTACAATGAGCAGTTCTTC
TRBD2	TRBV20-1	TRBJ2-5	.	CSASPSEREFRETQYF	TGCAGTGCTAGTCCCTCGGAGCGGGAGTTCAGGGAGACCCAGTACTTC
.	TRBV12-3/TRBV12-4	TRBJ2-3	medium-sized	CASSLTGGSTDTQYF	TGTGCCAGCAGTTTAACAGGTGGTAGCACAGATACGCAGTATTTT
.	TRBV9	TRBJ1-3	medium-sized	CASSFSDRVSGNTIYF	TGTGCCAGCAGCTTCTCGGATCGGGTCTCTGGAAACACCATATATTTT
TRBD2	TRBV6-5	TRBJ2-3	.	CASSLAGGRPDTQYF	TGTGCCAGCAGTTTAGCGGGAGGGCGACCAGATACGCAGTATTTT
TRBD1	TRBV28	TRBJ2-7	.	CASTTGGSYEQYF	TGTGCCAGCACTACAGGGGGCTCGTACGAGCAGTACTTC
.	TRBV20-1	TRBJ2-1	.	CSARMAVLYNEQFF	TGCAGTGCTAGAATGGCAGTACTTTACAATGAGCAGTTCTTC
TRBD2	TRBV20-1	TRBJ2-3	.	CSARAGLEGTDTQYF	TGCAGTGCTAGAGCAGGACTAGAGGGCACAGATACGCAGTATTTT
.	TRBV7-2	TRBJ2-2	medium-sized	CASSFAGLVNTGELFF	TGTGCCAGCAGCTTTGCGGGGCTCGTGAACACCGGGGAGCTGTTTTTT
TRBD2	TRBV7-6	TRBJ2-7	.	CASNNPTMTSGRYYEQYF	TGTGCCAGCAACAATCCAACAATGACTAGCGGGAGATACTACGAGCAGTACTTC
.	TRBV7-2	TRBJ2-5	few	CASRLTETQYF	TGTGCCAGCAGACTTACAGAGACCCAGTACTTC
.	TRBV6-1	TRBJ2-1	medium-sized	CASSEVGRNEQFF	TGTGCCAGCAGTGAAGTTGGACGCAATGAGCAGTTCTTC
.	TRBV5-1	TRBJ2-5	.	CASSFGIGETQYF	TGCGCCAGCAGCTTCGGAATCGGGGAGACCCAGTACTTC
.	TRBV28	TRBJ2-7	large	CASSSPSLTYTYEQYF	TGTGCCAGCAGTTCCCCCAGCCTGACTTATACCTACGAGCAGTACTTC
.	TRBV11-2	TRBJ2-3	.	CASSSPYGGRAGEGDTQYF	TGTGCCAGCAGCTCACCGTACGGGGGGCGCGCCGGCGAGGGAGATACGCAGTATTTT
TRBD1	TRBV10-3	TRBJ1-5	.	CASRTGGDQPQHF	TGTGCCAGCAGGACAGGGGGAGATCAGCCCCAGCATTTT
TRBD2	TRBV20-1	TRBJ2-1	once	CSALGLATSLDNEQFF	TGCAGTGCTCTGGGACTAGCGACGTCTCTAGACAATGAGCAGTTCTTC
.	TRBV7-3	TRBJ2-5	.	CASSQGPSSGGVQYF	TGTGCCAGCAGCCAGGGGCCTTCTTCGGGCGGCGTCCAGTACTTC
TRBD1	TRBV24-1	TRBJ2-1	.	CATSGLGGGEQFF	TGTGCCACCAGTGGCCTAGGGGGCGGTGAGCAGTTCTTC
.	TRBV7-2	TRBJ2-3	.	CASSFRSDTQYF	TGTGCCAGCAGCTTCCGATCCGATACGCAGTATTTT
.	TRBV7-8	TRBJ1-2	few	CASSSGWGEYGYTF	TGTGCCAGCAGCTCCGGTTGGGGGGAGTATGGCTACACCTTC
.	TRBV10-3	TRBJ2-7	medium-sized	CAISLGGSYEQYF	TGTGCCATCAGTCTGGGGGGCTCCTACGAGCAGTACTTC
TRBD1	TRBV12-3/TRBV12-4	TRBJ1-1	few	CASSPRTGRTEAFF	TGTGCCAGCAGTCCACGGACAGGGCGCACTGAAGCTTTCTTT
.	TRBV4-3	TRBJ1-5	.	CASSQVLGGNQPQHF	TGCGCCAGCAGCCAAGTATTAGGGGGCAATCAGCCCCAGCATTTT
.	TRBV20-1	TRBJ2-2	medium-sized	CSARDRGGTGELFF	TGCAGTGCTAGAGACAGGGGCGGCACCGGGGAGCTGTTTTTT
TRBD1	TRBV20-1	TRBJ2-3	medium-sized	CSARPGQSHLTRTDTQYF	TGCAGTGCTCGTCCGGGACAGAGCCATCTAACTCGCACAGATACGCAGTATTTT
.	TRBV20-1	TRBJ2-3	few	CSATDGTDTQYF	TGCAGTGCCACGGATGGCACAGATACGCAGTATTTT
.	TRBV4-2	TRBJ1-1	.	CASSHPPESTEAFF	TGTGCCAGCAGCCATCCACCGGAGAGCACTGAAGCTTTCTTT
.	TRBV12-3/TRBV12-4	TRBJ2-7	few	CASMGGFSGEQYF	TGTGCCAGCATGGGGGGCTTCTCGGGGGAGCAGTACTTC
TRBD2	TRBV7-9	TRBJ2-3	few	CASSRSPGRGGTDTQYF	TGTGCCAGCAGCCGATCCCCCGGGAGGGGCGGCACAGATACGCAGTATTTT